Shown below are 18 T cell receptor beta chains from a single sample sequenced in a study of blood T cell repertoires in COVID-19. The assay was immunoSEQ multiplex PCR, and TCRdb's table has in-frame clones only and misses some. The sample holds tens of thousands of clones, 88% seen once. Input material: peripheral blood. All receptors come from a human donor in a cohort sampled during active COVID-19.

The chain combines TRBV18 with TRBJ1-2; D is perhaps TRBD1 (5 bases). This CDR3 is built from 14 residues. Germline loops: CDR1 KGHSH, CDR2 LQKENI. With 0 bases removed from V and 6 bases from J, the gap between germline ends came to 11 bases. CDR3 in DNA: TGTGCCAGCTCACCACCGGGTAGGGGCGATGGCTACACCTTC. Its protein is CASSPPGRGDGYTF.

This chain uses TRBV13 with TRBJ2-3, with D perhaps matching TRBD1 (5 bases). CDR3 length equals 15 residues. The germline V and J ends were trimmed by 4 bases and 1 base, with 12 bases remaining between them. CDR1 and CDR2 from the germline V gene are PRHDT and FYEKMQ (reference sequence). The CDR3 sequence is CASSYGHSGTDTQYF. DNA of the CDR3: TGTGCCAGCAGCTACGGACACTCCGGCACAGATACGCAGTATTTT.

The CDR3 coding sequence is TGTGCCAGCAGCCACAGGGGTGAAAAACTGTTTTTT. It specifies CASSHRGEKLFF. This sequence joins TRBV9 and TRBJ1-4, with 7 nucleotides matching TRBD1. The V and J ends lost 4 bases and 7 bases, in that order; junction bases with no gene match: 1. The CDR3 totals 12 residues. Germline loops: CDR1 SGDLS, CDR2 YYNGEE.

The rearrangement uses TRBV7-2 and TRBJ2-7; D is perhaps TRBD1 (6 bases). CDR1 is SGHTA, CDR2 FQGNSA, per germline. The ends were cut back, 6 bases at V and 0 bases at J, with 12 bases in the middle. This CDR3 comprises 14 residues. CDR3 sequence: CASRMTGSSYEQYF. CDR3 in DNA: TGTGCCAGCAGAATGACAGGTAGCTCCTACGAGCAGTACTTC. Combining the CDR3 with reference TRBV7-2 and TRBJ2-7 gives the whole variable domain GAGVSQSPSNKVTEKGKDVELRCDPISGHTALYWYRQSLGQGLEFLIYFQGNSAPDKSGLPSDRFSAERTGGSVSTLTIQRTQQEDSAVYLCASRMTGSSYEQYFGPGTRLTVT.

This clone was counted once. The V and J genes are TRBV7-9 and TRBJ2-3; D not resolved. Trimming left V 3 bases short and J 6 bases short, with 4 bases between. The CDR3 contains 11 residues. Germline values: CDR1 SEHNR, CDR2 FQNEAQ (reference sequence). This chain's CDR3 is CASSFADTQYF. CDR3 coding DNA: TGTGCCAGCAGCTTCGCGGATACGCAGTATTTT.

J is TRBJ2-1 and V is TRBV19, with TRBD2 identical over 15 bases. Looked up from germline, CDR1 is LNHDA and CDR2 is SQIVND (reference sequence). V dropped 3 bases and J dropped 12; count of bases not matched to a gene: 6. The CDR3 sequence is 15 residues long. CDR3: CASSIPGTSGRRQFF. CDR3 nucleotides: TGTGCCAGTAGTATCCCCGGGACTAGCGGGAGGCGGCAGTTCTTC.

This rearrangement joins TRBV5-1 to TRBJ2-3; 7 bases are a match to TRBD2. From germline, CDR1 is SGHRS and CDR2 YFSETQ. V shed 4 bases, J shed 0 bases, and the junction held 2 bases outside the gene matches. The CDR3 has 14 amino acids. The CDR3 sequence: CASSLAASTDTQYF. In DNA form, the CDR3 reads TGCGCCAGCAGCCTAGCGGCTAGCACAGATACGCAGTATTTT.

CDR3 coding DNA: TGCGCCAGCAGCCCTGACAGGGATCAATCACCCCTCCACTTT. Protein: CASSPDRDQSPLHF. The rearrangement uses TRBV5-1 and TRBJ1-6; 7 nucleotides match TRBD1. The germline V gene has CDR1 SGHRS and CDR2 YFSETQ. V lost 4 bases and J lost 10; bases outside the gene matches: 8. The CDR3 has 14 residues.

The chain has TRBV7-2 and TRBJ2-3; the match to TRBD2 covers 10 bases. Germline CDR1 is SGHTA and CDR2 is FQGNSA. With 5 bases clipped from V and 4 bases from J, the junction kept 6 bases outside the gene matches. This CDR3 comprises 15 residues. The CDR3 region is CASSRFSGRPDTQYF. For the CDR3, the DNA is TGTGCCAGCAGCCGGTTTAGCGGGAGGCCAGATACGCAGTATTTT.

V is TRBV15 and J is TRBJ2-7; D is possibly TRBD2 (6 bases). Trimming removed 0 bases at V and 1 base at J, with 10 bases between. This CDR3 region has 15 residues. In germline, CDR1 is LNHNV, CDR2 YYDKDF (reference sequence). The CDR3 sequence: CATSRDRGTSYEQYF. Written as DNA, the CDR3 is TGTGCCACCAGCAGAGATCGGGGGACGTCCTACGAGCAGTACTTC.

The chain recombines TRBV6-1 with TRBJ1-6; 7 nucleotides match TRBD1. The CDR3 has 17 residues. The germline gives CDR1 MNHNS, CDR2 SASEGT. Trimming took 1 base from V and 0 from J; bases not matched to a gene: 3. The CDR3: CASSEETGSSYNSPLHF. For the CDR3, the DNA is TGTGCCAGCAGTGAAGAGACAGGGAGCTCCTATAATTCACCCCTCCACTTT.

The rearrangement links TRBV19 to TRBJ2-3, with TRBD1 matching over 10 bases. CDR1 and CDR2 (germline): LNHDA, SQIVND (reference sequence). This CDR3 has 14 residues. The V and J ends lost 5 bases and 8 bases, in that order; junction bases with no gene match: 7. CDR3 coding DNA: TGTGCCAGTAGTTTTGGACAGGGGGGTACTACGCAGTATTTT. Its protein is CASSFGQGGTTQYF.

V and J are TRBV4-2 and TRBJ1-1, with 8 bases matching TRBD1. Germline assignment: CDR1 LGHNA and CDR2 YNFKEQ. The CDR3 consists of 16 residues. V shed 4 bases, J shed 7 bases, and the junction held 14 bases outside the gene matches. In nucleotides, the CDR3 is TGTGCCAGCAGCCTCGGACAGGGCGCTAGGTATGGTGAAGCTTTCTTT. It codes for CASSLGQGARYGEAFF.

The chain couples TRBV7-2 to TRBJ2-3; 7 nucleotides line up with TRBD2. V lost 5 bases, J lost 1 base, and 9 bases stayed unmatched. Germline values: CDR1 SGHTA, CDR2 FQGNSA. The CDR3 is 16 residues long. In DNA form, the CDR3 reads TGTGCCAGCAGCCCCCAGTTGAGCGGGGGCACAGATACGCAGTATTTT. Amino acids: CASSPQLSGGTDTQYF. Full variable domain (outside the CDR3, taken from reference TRBV7-2 and TRBJ2-3): GAGVSQSPSNKVTEKGKDVELRCDPISGHTALYWYRQSLGQGLEFLIYFQGNSAPDKSGLPSDRFSAERTGGSVSTLTIQRTQQEDSAVYLCASSPQLSGGTDTQYFGPGTRLTVL.

V gene TRBV5-3 combines with J gene TRBJ2-4, with D possibly matching TRBD1 (5 bases). TRBV5-3 qualifies as an ORF whose function is uncertain. V was pared by 4 bases and J by 0 bases, with 14 bases between. This CDR3 region has 16 residues. The CDR3 sequence: CARSPPLGPAKNIQYF. The DNA for the CDR3 is TGTGCCAGAAGCCCCCCGCTGGGGCCAGCCAAAAACATTCAGTACTTC.

The chain links TRBV5-1 to TRBJ2-3; D not certain. V lost 0 bases, J lost 0 bases, and 8 bases lay in between. The CDR3 has 15 residues. Germline CDR1 and CDR2: SGHRS and YFSETQ. CDR3 in DNA: TGCGCCAGCAGCTTGGTTCCGCGGAGCACAGATACGCAGTATTTT. Residues: CASSLVPRSTDTQYF.

The V gene is TRBV5-1, the J gene TRBJ1-1; TRBD1 might be the D (5 bases). The CDR3 runs to 12 residues. Germline CDR1 and CDR2: SGHRS and YFSETQ. The V gene lost 3 bases and the J gene lost 9 bases, with 12 bases spanning the gap. CDR3 residues: CASSSQTEKAFF. Written as DNA, the CDR3 is TGCGCCAGCAGCTCCCAGACAGAAAAAGCTTTCTTT. Using reference TRBV5-1 and TRBJ1-1 for the parts outside the CDR3, the full variable domain is KAGVTQTPRYLIKTRGQQVTLSCSPISGHRSVSWYQQTPGQGLQFLFEYFSETQRNKGNFPGRFSGRQFSNSRSEMNVSTLELGDSALYLCASSSQTEKAFFGQGTRLTVV.

The V call is TRBV19, the J call TRBJ1-5; D might be TRBD1 (6 bases). Germline V CDR1 and CDR2: LNHDA, SQIVND (reference sequence). With 4 bases removed from V and 3 bases from J, the gap between germline ends came to 13 bases. The CDR3 is 15 residues long. Written as DNA, the CDR3 is TGTGCCAGTAGTACGAAGGACAGTTCCAATCAGCCCCAGCATTTT. As protein: CASSTKDSSNQPQHF. Full variable domain (remainder filled in from reference TRBV19 and TRBJ1-5): DGGITQSPKYLFRKEGQNVTLSCEQNLNHDAMYWYRQDPGQGLRLIYYSQIVNDFQKGDIAEGYSVSREKKESFPLTVTSAQKNPTAFYLCASSTKDSSNQPQHFGDGTRLSIL.